This T cell receptor beta chain was identified in a study of blood T cell repertoires in COVID-19. At the level of the study: The study drew acute and convalescent COVID-19 samples from the United States, Italy and Spain. PBMCs, B-cell-depleted T cells, or T cells provided the cDNA or gDNA that made up the material.

Study processing details: Amplification of reference gene primers provided the estimated nucleated cell counts. Some clones are missing from TCRdb's copy, which holds only in-frame ones; the method was immunoSEQ multiplex PCR. V and J calls and clone size are those listed in that table; D and trimming were worked out from the DNA. The sample lists about 180,000 clones; nearly 90% were seen once. Trimming removed 5 bases at V and 0 bases at J, with 14 bases between. The CDR3 totals 15 residues. Germline lookup yields CDR1 MGHDK and CDR2 SYGVNS. The gene calls are TRBV25-1 and TRBJ2-7, with D possibly TRBD1 on 7 matching bases. This TCR derives from a man between 18 and 29 years old who had recovered from COVID-19. The sample comprised peripheral blood. The CDR3 DNA reads TGTGCCAGCAGTCAAGGGGGCGGGAACTCCTACGAGCAGTACTTC. Translating it yields CASSQGGGNSYEQYF.